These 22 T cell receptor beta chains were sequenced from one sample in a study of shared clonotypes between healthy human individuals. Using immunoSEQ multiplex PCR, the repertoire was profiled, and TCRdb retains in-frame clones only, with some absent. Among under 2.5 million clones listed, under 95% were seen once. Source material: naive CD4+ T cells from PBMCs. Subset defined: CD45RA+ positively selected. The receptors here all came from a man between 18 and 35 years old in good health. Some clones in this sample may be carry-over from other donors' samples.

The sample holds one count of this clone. CDR3 sequence: CASSSGVRSNQPQHF. The CDR3 nucleotides read TGTGCCAGCTCAAGTGGGGTTCGTAGCAATCAGCCCCAGCATTTT. This chain uses TRBV2 with TRBJ1-5; D remains unclear. The V end was cut by 8 bases, the J end by 0 bases, with 14 bases between. Looked up from germline, CDR1 is SNHLY and CDR2 is FYNNEI. The CDR3 runs 15 residues.

In DNA form, the CDR3 reads TGTGCCAGCAGTGTACTTAGGGGACAGGCTAGCACAGATACGCAGTATTTT. It encodes CASSVLRGQASTDTQYF. The genes are TRBV2 and TRBJ2-3, with TRBD1 matching over 8 bases. The CDR3 is 17 residues long. V gave up 4 bases and J gave up 0 bases; unmatched junction bases: 9. CDR1 and CDR2 from the germline V gene are SNHLY and FYNNEI.

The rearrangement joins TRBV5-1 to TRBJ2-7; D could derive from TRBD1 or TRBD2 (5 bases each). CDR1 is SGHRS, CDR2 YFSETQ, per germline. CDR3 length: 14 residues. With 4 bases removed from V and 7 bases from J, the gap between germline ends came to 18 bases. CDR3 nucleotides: TGCGCCAGCAGCCCGGTGAGGGGTTCCATGGAGCAGTACTTC. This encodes CASSPVRGSMEQYF.

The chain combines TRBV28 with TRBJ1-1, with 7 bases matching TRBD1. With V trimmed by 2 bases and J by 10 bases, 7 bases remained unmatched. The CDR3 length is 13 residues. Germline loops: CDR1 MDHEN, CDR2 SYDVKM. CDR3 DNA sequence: TGTGCCAGCAGTTTAACGGCAGGGGGGCTAGCTTTCTTT. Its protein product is CASSLTAGGLAFF. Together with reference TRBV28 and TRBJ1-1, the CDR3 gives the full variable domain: DVKVTQSSRYLVKRTGEKVFLECVQDMDHENMFWYRQDPGLGLRLIYFSYDVKMKEKGDIPEGYSVSREKKERFSLILESASTNQTSMYLCASSLTAGGLAFFGQGTRLTVV.

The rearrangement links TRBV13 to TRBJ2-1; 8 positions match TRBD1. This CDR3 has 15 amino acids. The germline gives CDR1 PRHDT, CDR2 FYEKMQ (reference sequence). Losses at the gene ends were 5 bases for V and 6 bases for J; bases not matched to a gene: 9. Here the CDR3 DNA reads TGTGCCAGCAGCCTTCGGACAGGGCGCAGCAATGAGCAGTTCTTC. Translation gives CASSLRTGRSNEQFF.

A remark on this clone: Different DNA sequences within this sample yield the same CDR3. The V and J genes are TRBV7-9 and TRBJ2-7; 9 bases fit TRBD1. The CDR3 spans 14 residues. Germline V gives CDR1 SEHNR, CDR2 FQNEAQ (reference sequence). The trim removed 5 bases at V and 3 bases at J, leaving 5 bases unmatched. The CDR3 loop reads CASSPQGASYEQYF. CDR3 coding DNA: TGTGCCAGCAGCCCACAGGGGGCAAGCTACGAGCAGTACTTC.

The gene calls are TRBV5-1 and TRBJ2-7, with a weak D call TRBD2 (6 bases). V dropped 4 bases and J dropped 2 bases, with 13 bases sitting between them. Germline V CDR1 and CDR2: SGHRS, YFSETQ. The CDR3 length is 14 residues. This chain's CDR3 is CASSLEDYTYEQYF. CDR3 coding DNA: TGCGCCAGCAGCCTGGAGGACTATACCTACGAGCAGTACTTC.

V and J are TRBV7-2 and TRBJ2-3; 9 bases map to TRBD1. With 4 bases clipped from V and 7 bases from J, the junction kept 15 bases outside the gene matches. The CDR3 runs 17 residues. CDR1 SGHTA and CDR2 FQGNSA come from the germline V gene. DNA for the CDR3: TGTGCCAGCAGCTCTATGAATCCCGGGACAGGGTTAAATACGCAGTATTTT. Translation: CASSSMNPGTGLNTQYF. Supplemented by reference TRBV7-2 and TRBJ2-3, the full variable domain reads GAGVSQSPSNKVTEKGKDVELRCDPISGHTALYWYRQSLGQGLEFLIYFQGNSAPDKSGLPSDRFSAERTGGSVSTLTIQRTQQEDSAVYLCASSSMNPGTGLNTQYFGPGTRLTVL.

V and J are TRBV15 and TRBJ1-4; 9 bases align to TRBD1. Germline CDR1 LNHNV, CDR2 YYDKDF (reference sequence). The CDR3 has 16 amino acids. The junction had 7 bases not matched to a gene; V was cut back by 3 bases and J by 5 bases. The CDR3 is CATSSERQGVNEKLFF. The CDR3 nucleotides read TGTGCCACCAGCAGCGAACGACAGGGGGTGAATGAAAAACTGTTTTTT.

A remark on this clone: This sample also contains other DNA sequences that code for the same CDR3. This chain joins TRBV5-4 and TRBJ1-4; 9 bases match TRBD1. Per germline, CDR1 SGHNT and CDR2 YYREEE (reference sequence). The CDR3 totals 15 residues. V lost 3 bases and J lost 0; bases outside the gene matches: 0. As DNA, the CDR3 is TGTGCCAGCAGCTGGGACAGGGCAACTAATGAAAAACTGTTTTTT. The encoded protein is CASSWDRATNEKLFF. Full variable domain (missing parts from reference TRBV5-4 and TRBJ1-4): ETGVTQSPTHLIKTRGQQVTLRCSSQSGHNTVSWYQQALGQGPQFIFQYYREEENGRGNFPPRFSGLQFPNYSSELNVNALELDDSALYLCASSWDRATNEKLFFGSGTQLSVL.

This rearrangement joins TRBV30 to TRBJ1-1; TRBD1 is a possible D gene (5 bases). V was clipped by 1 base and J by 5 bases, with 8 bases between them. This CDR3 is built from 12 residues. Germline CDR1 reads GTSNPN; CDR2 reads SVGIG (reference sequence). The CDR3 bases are TGTGCCTGGAGTGACAGGTGGACTGAAGCTTTCTTT. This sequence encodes CAWSDRWTEAFF.

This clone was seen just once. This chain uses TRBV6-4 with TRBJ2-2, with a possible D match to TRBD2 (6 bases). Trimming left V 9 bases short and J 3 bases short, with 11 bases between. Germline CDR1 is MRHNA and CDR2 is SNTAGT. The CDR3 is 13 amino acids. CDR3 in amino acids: CASRWGDTGELFF. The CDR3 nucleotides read TGTGCCAGTAGATGGGGGGACACCGGGGAGCTGTTTTTT.

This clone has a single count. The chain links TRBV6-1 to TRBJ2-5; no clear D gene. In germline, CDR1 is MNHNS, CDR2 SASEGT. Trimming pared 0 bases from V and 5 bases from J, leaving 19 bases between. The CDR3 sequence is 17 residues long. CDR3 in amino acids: CASSEARVLGYTETQYF. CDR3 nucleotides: TGTGCCAGCAGTGAAGCCCGGGTCCTAGGTTATACCGAGACCCAGTACTTC.

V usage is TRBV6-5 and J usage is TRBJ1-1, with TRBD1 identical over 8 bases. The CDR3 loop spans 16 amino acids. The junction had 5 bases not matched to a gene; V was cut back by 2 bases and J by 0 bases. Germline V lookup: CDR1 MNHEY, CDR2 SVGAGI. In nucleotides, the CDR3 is TGTGCCAGCAGTTACCGGAAGACAGGGGTGAACACTGAAGCTTTCTTT. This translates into CASSYRKTGVNTEAFF.

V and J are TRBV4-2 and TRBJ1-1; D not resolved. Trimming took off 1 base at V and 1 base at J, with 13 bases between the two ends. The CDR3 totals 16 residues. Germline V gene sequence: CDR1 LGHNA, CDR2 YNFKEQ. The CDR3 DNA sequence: TGTGCCAGCAGCCAAGCCCCGTCGGGAAGGAACACTGAAGCTTTCTTT. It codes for CASSQAPSGRNTEAFF.

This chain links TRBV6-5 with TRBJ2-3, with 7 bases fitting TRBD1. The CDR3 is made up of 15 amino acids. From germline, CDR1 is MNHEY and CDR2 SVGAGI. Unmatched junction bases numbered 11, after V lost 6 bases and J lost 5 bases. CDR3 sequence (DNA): TGTGCCAGCAGGGGCCGGGACAGTGGGGTAGATACGCAGTATTTT. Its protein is CASRGRDSGVDTQYF.

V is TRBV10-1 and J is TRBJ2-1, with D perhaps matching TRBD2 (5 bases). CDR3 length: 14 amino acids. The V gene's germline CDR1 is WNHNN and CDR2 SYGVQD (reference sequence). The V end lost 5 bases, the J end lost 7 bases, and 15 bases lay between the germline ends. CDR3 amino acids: CASSPDYPGNEQFF. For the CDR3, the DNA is TGCGCCAGCAGTCCAGACTACCCCGGGAATGAGCAGTTCTTC.

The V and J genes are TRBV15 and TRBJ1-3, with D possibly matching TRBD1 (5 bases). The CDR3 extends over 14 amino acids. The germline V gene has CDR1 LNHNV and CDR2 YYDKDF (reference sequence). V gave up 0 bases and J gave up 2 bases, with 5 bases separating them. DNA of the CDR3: TGTGCCACCAGCAGAGAGGGACCTGGAAACACCATATATTTT. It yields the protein CATSREGPGNTIYF. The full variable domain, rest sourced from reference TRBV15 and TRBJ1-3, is DAMVIQNPRYQVTQFGKPVTLSCSQTLNHNVMYWYQQKSSQAPKLLFHYYDKDFNNEADTPDNFQSRRPNTSFCFLDIRSPGLGDTAMYLCATSREGPGNTIYFGEGSWLTVV.

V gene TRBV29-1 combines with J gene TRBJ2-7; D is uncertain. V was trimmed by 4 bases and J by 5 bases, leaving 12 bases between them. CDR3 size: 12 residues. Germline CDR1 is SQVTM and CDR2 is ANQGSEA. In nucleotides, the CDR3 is TGCAGCGTTGTCGGCCGTGGGGACGAGCAGTACTTC. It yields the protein CSVVGRGDEQYF.

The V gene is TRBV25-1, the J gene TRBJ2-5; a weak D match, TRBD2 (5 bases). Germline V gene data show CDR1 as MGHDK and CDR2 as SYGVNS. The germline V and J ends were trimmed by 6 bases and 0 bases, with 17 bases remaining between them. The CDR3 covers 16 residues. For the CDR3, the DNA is TGTGCCAGCAGCCCGGGGTTGGGTACCCACCAAGAGACCCAGTACTTC. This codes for CASSPGLGTHQETQYF.

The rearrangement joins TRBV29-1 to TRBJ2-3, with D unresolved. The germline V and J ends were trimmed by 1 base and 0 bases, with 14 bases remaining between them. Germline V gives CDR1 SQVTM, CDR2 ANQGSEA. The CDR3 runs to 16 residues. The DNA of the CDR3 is TGCAGCGTTGAAGGGGCCGCCTCAATAAGCACAGATACGCAGTATTTT. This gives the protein CSVEGAASISTDTQYF.

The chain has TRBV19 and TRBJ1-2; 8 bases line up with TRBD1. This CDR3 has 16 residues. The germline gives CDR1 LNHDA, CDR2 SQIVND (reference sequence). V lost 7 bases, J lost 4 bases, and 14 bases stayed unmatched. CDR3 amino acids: CASTPRAGGAGYGYTF. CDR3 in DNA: TGTGCCAGTACCCCTAGGGCAGGGGGCGCAGGCTATGGCTACACCTTC.